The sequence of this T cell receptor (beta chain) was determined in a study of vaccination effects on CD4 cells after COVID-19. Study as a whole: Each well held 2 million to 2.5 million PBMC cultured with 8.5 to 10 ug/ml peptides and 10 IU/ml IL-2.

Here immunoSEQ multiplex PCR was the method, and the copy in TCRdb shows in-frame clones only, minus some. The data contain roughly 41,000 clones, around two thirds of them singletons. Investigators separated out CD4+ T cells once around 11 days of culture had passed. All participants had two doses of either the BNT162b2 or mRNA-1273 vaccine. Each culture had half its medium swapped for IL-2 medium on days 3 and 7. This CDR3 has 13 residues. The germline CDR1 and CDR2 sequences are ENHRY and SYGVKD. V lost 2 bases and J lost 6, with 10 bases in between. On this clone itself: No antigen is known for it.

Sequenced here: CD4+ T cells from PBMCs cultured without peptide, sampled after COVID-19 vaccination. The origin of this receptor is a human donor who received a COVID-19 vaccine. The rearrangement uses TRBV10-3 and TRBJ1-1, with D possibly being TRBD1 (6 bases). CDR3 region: CAISEHRVAEAFF. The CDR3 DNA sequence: TGTGCCATCAGTGAGCACAGGGTTGCTGAAGCTTTCTTT.